These 9 T cell receptor beta chains originate from one sample sequenced in a study of cytomegalovirus exposure and HLA in healthy donors. The primer mix had 60 Vbeta and 13 Jbeta primers. Sequencing was performed with immunoSEQ multiplex PCR; in TCRdb, only in-frame clones are kept and a portion is missing. In the table there are 100,000 or so clones, roughly 76% of which are singletons. Material: PBMCs. These receptors all stem from a woman aged 40 to 50 in good health and CMV-seropositive.

A note on this clone: Other nucleotide sequences in the sample specify the same CDR3. This chain joins TRBV5-1 and TRBJ2-7; tentatively, D is TRBD1 (5 bases). The CDR3 runs 14 residues. V dropped 0 bases and J dropped 4 bases, with 11 bases sitting between them. Germline V lookup: CDR1 SGHRS, CDR2 YFSETQ. The CDR3 protein is CASSLGQGPYEQYF. DNA of the CDR3: TGCGCCAGCAGCTTGGGGCAGGGTCCGTACGAGCAGTACTTC.

The chain combines TRBV19 with TRBJ1-5; possible D gene TRBD1, 5 bases. Between the trimmed V and J ends, which lost 5 bases and 5 bases, there was a span of 10 bases. The CDR3 has 13 residues. CDR1 LNHDA and CDR2 SQIVND come from the germline V gene (reference sequence). CDR3 amino acids: CASSGTVDQPQHF. CDR3 nucleotides: TGTGCCAGTAGTGGGACTGTAGATCAGCCCCAGCATTTT.

The rearrangement joins TRBV5-1 to TRBJ1-1; 7 bases agree with TRBD1. The CDR3 is 13 amino acids. Per the germline V gene, CDR1 is SGHRS and CDR2 is YFSETQ. V shed 0 bases and J 5 bases; nucleotides not matched to a gene: 1. CDR3 protein: CASSLGDRTEAFF. Here the CDR3 DNA reads TGCGCCAGCAGCTTGGGGGACAGAACTGAAGCTTTCTTT.

This clone showed up just a few times. This chain links TRBV6-1 with TRBJ1-2; 7 bases fit TRBD1. Germline loops: CDR1 MNHNS, CDR2 SASEGT. Trimming took 3 bases from V and 13 from J; bases not matched to a gene: 2. CDR3 length: 10 residues. DNA for the CDR3: TGTGCCAGCAGTGATACAGGGGTCACCTTC. As protein: CASSDTGVTF.

The sample holds a few counts of this clone. The chain has TRBV7-8 and TRBJ1-1, with 7 bases identical to TRBD1. V lost 1 base to trimming and J lost 5 bases; unmatched junction nucleotides: 4. The CDR3 spans 14 residues. Germline CDR1 is SGHVS and CDR2 is FQNEAQ. DNA for the CDR3: TGTGCCAGCAGCTTAGTAGGGGGCTTGACTGAAGCTTTCTTT. It specifies CASSLVGGLTEAFF.

There are a few counts of this clone. This chain uses TRBV5-1 with TRBJ1-4; the D gene is possibly TRBD1 (5 bases). Germline V lookup: CDR1 SGHRS, CDR2 YFSETQ. Between the trimmed V and J ends, which lost 2 bases and 8 bases, there was a span of 16 bases. This CDR3 has 15 amino acids. This chain's CDR3 is CASSLVAGIREKLFF. Written as DNA, the CDR3 is TGCGCCAGCAGCTTAGTGGCAGGGATAAGGGAAAAACTGTTTTTT.

The V and J genes are TRBV4-1 and TRBJ2-7; D is unresolved. This CDR3 has 16 residues. The V gene's germline CDR1 is MGHRA and CDR2 YSYEKL. Trimming took 6 bases from V and 3 from J, leaving 21 bases between them. CDR3 loop: CASRSQSIGDGYEQYF. CDR3 DNA sequence: TGCGCCAGCAGATCCCAGTCCATTGGAGATGGCTACGAGCAGTACTTC.

The rearrangement links TRBV5-1 to TRBJ2-7, with TRBD2 as a possible D gene (6 bases). Per germline, CDR1 SGHRS and CDR2 YFSETQ. The CDR3 runs to 15 residues. Trimming left V 2 bases short and J 13 bases short, with 25 bases between. The CDR3 DNA is TGCGCCAGCAGCTTTCTGATCGGTGGTGAACCGGGACTCTACTTC. It codes for CASSFLIGGEPGLYF.

DNA of the CDR3: TGTGCCAGCAGTTCCTACCTAACAGGGACCGAACAATCTAACTATGGCTACACCTTC. Its translation is CASSSYLTGTEQSNYGYTF. The chain carries TRBV27 and TRBJ1-2, with D possibly being TRBD1 (6 bases). Looked up from germline, CDR1 is MNHEY and CDR2 is SMNVEV (reference sequence). The CDR3 contains 19 residues. The ends were cut back, 4 bases at V and 0 bases at J, with 24 bases in the middle.